Each of the 25 T cell receptor beta chains below was sequenced from the same sample in a study of T cell changes during pregnancy in multiple sclerosis. Data came from immunoSEQ multiplex PCR; TCRdb stores just in-frame clones and leaves some out. Of just over 80,000 clones in the sample, about 95% were seen once. Here the sequenced sample was peripheral blood, taken in the second trimester of pregnancy. Every receptor here comes from a female donor with multiple sclerosis, enrolled in a pregnancy study.

CDR3 loop: CASSLRQGINEQYF. The CDR3 DNA reads as TGTGCCAGCAGTTTAAGGCAGGGGATCAACGAGCAGTACTTC. The chain links TRBV28 to TRBJ2-7; TRBD1 might be the D (6 bases). Germline V gene data show CDR1 as MDHEN and CDR2 as SYDVKM. This CDR3 comprises 14 residues. V was trimmed by 2 bases and J by 5 bases, leaving 13 bases between them.

The chain joins TRBV25-1 to TRBJ2-7, with 10 bases that match TRBD2. This CDR3 spans 18 amino acids. Looked up from germline, CDR1 is MGHDK and CDR2 is SYGVNS. V shed 6 bases and J 2 bases; nucleotides not matched to a gene: 16. The CDR3 region is CASSKSRTSGLNPYEQYF. The CDR3 nucleotides read TGTGCCAGCAGCAAAAGCAGGACTAGCGGATTGAACCCCTACGAGCAGTACTTC.

This clone was found once. The chain joins TRBV9 to TRBJ2-2; D gene unclear. V was shortened by 3 bases and J by 2 bases, with 8 bases between the two germline ends. The CDR3 sequence is 14 residues long. Germline CDR1 is SGDLS and CDR2 is YYNGEE. Here the CDR3 reads CASSAPTNTGELFF. CDR3 DNA sequence: TGTGCCAGCAGCGCGCCGACAAACACCGGGGAGCTGTTTTTT.

V gene TRBV2 combines with J gene TRBJ2-7, with TRBD2 matching over 8 bases. V shed 10 bases, J shed 3 bases, and the junction held 14 bases outside the gene matches. This CDR3 spans 15 amino acids. The germline CDR1 and CDR2 sequences are SNHLY and FYNNEI. Here the CDR3 reads CATRGPGGPIYEQYF. The CDR3, as DNA: TGTGCCACCAGGGGACCGGGAGGGCCCATCTACGAGCAGTACTTC.

The V call is TRBV29-1, the J call TRBJ1-4; D ambiguous. CDR3 length: 14 amino acids. Germline V gene lookup returns CDR1 SQVTM and CDR2 ANQGSEA. Trimming took off 0 bases at V and 1 base at J, with 6 bases between the two ends. The CDR3 here is CSVEDRGTNEKLFF. CDR3 sequence (DNA): TGCAGCGTTGAAGATCGCGGAACTAATGAAAAACTGTTTTTT.

This chain uses TRBV5-4 with TRBJ1-3; D is unclear. Germline V gene sequence: CDR1 SGHNT, CDR2 YYREEE (reference sequence). This CDR3 region has 14 residues. With 0 bases removed from V and 4 bases from J, the gap between germline ends came to 8 bases. The CDR3 sequence is CASSLGTIGNTIYF. In nucleotides, the CDR3 is TGTGCCAGCAGCTTGGGAACAATCGGAAACACCATATATTTT.

The rearrangement uses TRBV7-2 and TRBJ1-1, with D possibly matching TRBD1 (5 bases). This CDR3 has 11 residues. Germline V gene lookup returns CDR1 SGHTA and CDR2 FQGNSA. Trimming cost V 5 bases and J 8 bases, with 9 bases left between them. The CDR3 loop reads CASSGALEAFF. CDR3 nucleotide sequence: TGTGCCAGCAGCGGGGCTCTGGAAGCTTTCTTT.

V gene TRBV5-1 combines with J gene TRBJ2-6; D remains ambiguous. V was cut by 4 bases and J by 16 bases, with 12 bases left in between. CDR3 length: 11 residues. Germline V gives CDR1 SGHRS, CDR2 YFSETQ. CDR3 coding DNA: TGCGCCAGCAGCCTCAACGGTCCGCTGACTTTC. Its translation: CASSLNGPLTF.

The DNA of the CDR3 is TGTGCCAGCAGCGTAGGTAACGGGAGGGTCTCTGGAGAGCAGTACTTC. It translates to CASSVGNGRVSGEQYF. V and J are TRBV9 and TRBJ2-7; 8 bases fit TRBD2. The CDR3 extends over 16 amino acids. V trimming: 0 bases; J trimming: 7 bases; junction bases outside the gene matches: 12. Germline lookup yields CDR1 SGDLS and CDR2 YYNGEE.

Details on this clone: One end of the junction does not line up with germline, which may come from a read error. V gene TRBV11-2 combines with J gene TRBJ2-7; maybe TRBD2 (6 bases). Germline lookup yields CDR1 SGHAT and CDR2 FQNNGV. CDR3 size: 14 residues. The CDR3 bases are TGTGCCAGCAGCCTAGACGGGGGCTCCTACGAGCAGTACTTC. Protein sequence: CASSLDGGSYEQYF.

The chain links TRBV30 to TRBJ1-1; D unclear. This CDR3 has 14 residues. Trimming stripped 2 bases from V and 5 bases from J, with 15 bases between. Germline values: CDR1 GTSNPN, CDR2 SVGIG (reference sequence). DNA of the CDR3: TGTGCCTGGAGTAAGGCTCTCCCGGGGACTGAAGCTTTCTTT. Translation gives CAWSKALPGTEAFF. Filled out from reference TRBV30 and TRBJ1-1, the complete variable domain reads SQTIHQWPATLVQPVGSPLSLECTVEGTSNPNLYWYRQAAGRGLQLLFYSVGIGQISSEVPQNLSASRPQDRQFILSSKKLLLSDSGFYLCAWSKALPGTEAFFGQGTRLTVV.

The V gene is TRBV7-2, the J gene TRBJ2-7; no clear D. Germline loops: CDR1 SGHTA, CDR2 FQGNSA. The CDR3 has 14 residues. V lost 1 base and J 2 bases, leaving 9 bases between the germline ends. The CDR3 DNA is TGTGCCAGCAGCTTAGTCGGTGAAGCCTACGAGCAGTACTTC. As protein: CASSLVGEAYEQYF.

This chain connects TRBV13 to TRBJ1-2; 7 positions agree with TRBD1. The CDR3 is 13 residues long. Germline V gives CDR1 PRHDT, CDR2 FYEKMQ (reference sequence). Germline trimming cut 2 bases from V and 3 bases from J; bases unmatched to any gene: 0. This CDR3 reads CASSLTGDYGYTF. The CDR3 coding sequence is TGTGCCAGCAGCTTAACAGGGGACTATGGCTACACCTTC.

The chain has TRBV4-3 and TRBJ2-7; 8 nucleotides match TRBD1. This CDR3 contains 16 residues. Unmatched junction bases numbered 14, after V lost 3 bases and J lost 7 bases. Per germline, CDR1 LGHNA and CDR2 YSLEER. The CDR3 reads CASSHDLNRGVYEQYF. As DNA, the CDR3 is TGCGCCAGCAGCCACGACTTAAACAGGGGGGTCTATGAGCAGTACTTC.

The chain joins TRBV5-1 to TRBJ2-7, with a possible D match to TRBD2 (5 bases). Germline CDR1 and CDR2: SGHRS and YFSETQ. Trimming stripped 0 bases from V and 0 bases from J, with 16 bases between. This CDR3 spans 17 amino acids. CDR3 nucleotide sequence: TGCGCCAGCAGCTTGGCCTCGGGAATAGTCCTCTCCTACGAGCAGTACTTC. This translates into CASSLASGIVLSYEQYF.

The V call is TRBV28, the J call TRBJ2-1; TRBD2 might be the D (6 bases). The CDR3 consists of 14 residues. Germline CDR1 MDHEN, CDR2 SYDVKM. V was trimmed by 3 bases and J by 2 bases, leaving 8 bases between them. The CDR3 here is CASSFRGTYNEQFF. Written as DNA, the CDR3 is TGTGCCAGCAGTTTTCGCGGGACCTACAATGAGCAGTTCTTC.

The V and J genes are TRBV30 and TRBJ2-2, with 8 bases aligning to TRBD2. After removal of 1 base from V and 0 bases from J, the junction contained 10 bases not matched to a gene. This CDR3 has 18 residues. Germline CDR1 and CDR2: GTSNPN and SVGIG (reference sequence). The CDR3 region has the DNA TGTGCCTGGAGTGGCTTCTCTAGCGGGCATGCGAACACCGGGGAGCTGTTTTTT. Translated, it gives CAWSGFSSGHANTGELFF.

The rearrangement links TRBV4-1 to TRBJ2-2; 8 nucleotides match TRBD2. The J segment lost 8 bases and the V segment lost 3 bases, leaving 17 bases of the junction unmatched. CDR3 length equals 18 residues. Germline V gene lookup returns CDR1 MGHRA and CDR2 YSYEKL. The CDR3 nucleotides are TGCGCCAGCAGCCATCCCCCCCGAAAGCGGGAGAAAGATGGGGAGCTGTTTTTT. The encoded protein is CASSHPPRKREKDGELFF.

CDR3 sequence (DNA): TGCGCCAGCAGCGCCGCCAGCGCCTGGGGGGGGCAACGAGAGACCCAGTACTTC. Its protein product is CASSAASAWGGQRETQYF. The genes are TRBV5-1 and TRBJ2-5; D possibly corresponds to TRBD2 (7 bases). CDR3 length: 18 residues. The V gene's germline CDR1 is SGHRS and CDR2 YFSETQ. V lost 4 bases, J lost 4 bases, and 26 bases lay in between.

The rearrangement joins TRBV5-8 to TRBJ2-7, with 9 bases that match TRBD1. The CDR3 loop spans 15 amino acids. Germline V gives CDR1 SGHTS, CDR2 YDEGEE. V was clipped by 5 bases and J by 6 bases; unmatched bases: 12. DNA for the CDR3: TGTGCCAGCAGATTGCCGGGACAGGGTATTTCCGAGCAGTACTTC. Its translation: CASRLPGQGISEQYF.

This chain's CDR3 is CATSIIRSYEQYF. The CDR3 DNA reads as TGTGCCACCAGCATTATCAGATCCTACGAGCAGTACTTC. This chain links TRBV15 with TRBJ2-7, with D uncertain. The CDR3 contains 13 residues. CDR1 LNHNV and CDR2 YYDKDF come from the germline V gene (reference sequence). V lost 4 bases to trimming and J lost 1 base, with 8 bases between them.

For the CDR3, the DNA is TGCAGCGTTACCGGGACAGGGGGTCCGGCGTTCTTC. Translation gives CSVTGTGGPAFF. This chain connects TRBV29-1 to TRBJ2-1, with 11 bases matching TRBD1. The V gene end was trimmed by 5 bases and the J gene end by 15 bases; junction bases not matched to a gene: 9. The CDR3 length is 12 residues. CDR1 and CDR2 (germline): SQVTM, ANQGSEA.

In this sample, this clone turned up once. The gene calls are TRBV7-6 and TRBJ2-1; 13 bases align to TRBD2. The length of the CDR3 is 17 residues. Germline CDR1 reads SGHVS; CDR2 reads FNYEAQ. Trimming took 3 bases from V and 6 from J; bases not matched to a gene: 8. The CDR3 coding sequence is TGTGCCAGCAGCTTTCTAATTGGGACTAGCGGGATCAATGAGCAGTTCTTC. Its protein is CASSFLIGTSGINEQFF.

The chain employs TRBV2 and TRBJ2-1; D might be TRBD2 (5 bases). V was clipped by 1 base and J by 6 bases, with 7 bases between them. CDR1 is SNHLY and CDR2 is FYNNEI in the germline V gene. The CDR3 has 13 residues. CDR3 in DNA: TGTGCCAGCAGTGAAGGTCGGGGCAATGAGCAGTTCTTC. It translates to CASSEGRGNEQFF.

The genes are TRBV6-1 and TRBJ2-3; D uncertain. The V end lost 5 bases, the J end lost 0 bases, and 9 bases lay between the germline ends. Germline values: CDR1 MNHNS, CDR2 SASEGT. The CDR3 contains 14 residues. In DNA, the CDR3 is TGTGCCAGCAGTCTGGCCAGTAGCACAGATACGCAGTATTTT. Residues: CASSLASSTDTQYF.